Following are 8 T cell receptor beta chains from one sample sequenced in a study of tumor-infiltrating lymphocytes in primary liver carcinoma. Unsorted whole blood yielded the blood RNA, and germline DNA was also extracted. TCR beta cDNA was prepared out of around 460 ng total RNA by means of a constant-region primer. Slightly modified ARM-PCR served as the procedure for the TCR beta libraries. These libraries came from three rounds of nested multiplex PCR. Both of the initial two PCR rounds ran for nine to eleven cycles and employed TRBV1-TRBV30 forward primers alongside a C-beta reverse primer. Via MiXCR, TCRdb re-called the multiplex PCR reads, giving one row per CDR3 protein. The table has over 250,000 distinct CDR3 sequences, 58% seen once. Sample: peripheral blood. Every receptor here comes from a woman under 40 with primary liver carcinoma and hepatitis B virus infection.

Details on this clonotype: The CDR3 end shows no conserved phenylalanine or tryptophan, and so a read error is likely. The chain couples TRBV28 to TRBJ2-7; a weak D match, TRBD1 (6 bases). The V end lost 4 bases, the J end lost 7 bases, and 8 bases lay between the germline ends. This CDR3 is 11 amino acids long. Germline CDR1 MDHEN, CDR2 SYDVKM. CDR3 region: CASSWGREQYL. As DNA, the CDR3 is TGTGCCAGCAGTTGGGGGCGTGAGCAGTACCTC.

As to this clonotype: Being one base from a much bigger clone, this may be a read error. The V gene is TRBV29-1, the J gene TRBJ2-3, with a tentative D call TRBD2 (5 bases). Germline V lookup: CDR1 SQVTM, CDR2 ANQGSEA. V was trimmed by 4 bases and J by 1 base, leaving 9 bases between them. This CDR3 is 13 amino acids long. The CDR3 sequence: CSVGGGGTDTQYF. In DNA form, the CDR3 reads TGCAGCGTTGGTGGAGGCGGCACAGATACGCAGTATTTT.

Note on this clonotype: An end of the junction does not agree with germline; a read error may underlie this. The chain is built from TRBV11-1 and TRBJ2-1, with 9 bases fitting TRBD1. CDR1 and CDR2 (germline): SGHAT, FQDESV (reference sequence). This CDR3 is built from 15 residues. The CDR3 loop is CANSLGQGAHNEQSF. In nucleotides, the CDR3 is TGTGCCAACAGCTTGGGACAGGGCGCTCACAATGAGCAGTCCTTC.

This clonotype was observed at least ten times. The CDR3 sequence: CASSQPGKTYEQYF. DNA of the CDR3: TGCGCCAGCAGCCAACCGGGCAAAACCTACGAGCAGTACTTC. The chain joins TRBV4-1 to TRBJ2-7; D is unclear. This CDR3 comprises 14 residues. The V gene's germline CDR1 is MGHRA and CDR2 YSYEKL. V was cut by 2 bases and J by 2 bases, with 10 bases left in between.

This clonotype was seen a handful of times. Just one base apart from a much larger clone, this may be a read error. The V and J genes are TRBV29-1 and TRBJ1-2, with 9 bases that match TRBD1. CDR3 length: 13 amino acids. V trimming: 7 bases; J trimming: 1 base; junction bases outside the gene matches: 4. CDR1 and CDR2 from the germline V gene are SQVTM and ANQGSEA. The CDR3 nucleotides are TGCAGCGCAGGGACAGGGTGTAACTATGGCTACACCTTC. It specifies CSAGTGCNYGYTF.

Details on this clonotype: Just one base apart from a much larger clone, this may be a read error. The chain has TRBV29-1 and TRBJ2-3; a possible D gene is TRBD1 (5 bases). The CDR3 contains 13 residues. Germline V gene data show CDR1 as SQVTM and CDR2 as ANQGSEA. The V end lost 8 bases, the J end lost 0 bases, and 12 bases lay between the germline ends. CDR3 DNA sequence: TGCAGCATTGGGGCTGCTAGCACAGATACGCAGTATTTT. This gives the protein CSIGAASTDTQYF.

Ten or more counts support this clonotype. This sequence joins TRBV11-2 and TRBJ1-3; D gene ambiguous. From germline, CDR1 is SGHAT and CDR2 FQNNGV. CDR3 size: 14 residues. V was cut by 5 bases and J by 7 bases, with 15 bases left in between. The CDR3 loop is CASSPPSVSNTIYF. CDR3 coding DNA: TGTGCCAGCAGCCCGCCCAGCGTTTCGAACACCATATATTTT.

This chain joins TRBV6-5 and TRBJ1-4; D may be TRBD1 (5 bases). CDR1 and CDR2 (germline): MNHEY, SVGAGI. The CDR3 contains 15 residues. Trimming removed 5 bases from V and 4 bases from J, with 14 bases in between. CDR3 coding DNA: TGTGCCAGCAGTAAAGAGGGGAGATTTAATGAAAAACTGTTTTTT. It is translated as CASSKEGRFNEKLFF.